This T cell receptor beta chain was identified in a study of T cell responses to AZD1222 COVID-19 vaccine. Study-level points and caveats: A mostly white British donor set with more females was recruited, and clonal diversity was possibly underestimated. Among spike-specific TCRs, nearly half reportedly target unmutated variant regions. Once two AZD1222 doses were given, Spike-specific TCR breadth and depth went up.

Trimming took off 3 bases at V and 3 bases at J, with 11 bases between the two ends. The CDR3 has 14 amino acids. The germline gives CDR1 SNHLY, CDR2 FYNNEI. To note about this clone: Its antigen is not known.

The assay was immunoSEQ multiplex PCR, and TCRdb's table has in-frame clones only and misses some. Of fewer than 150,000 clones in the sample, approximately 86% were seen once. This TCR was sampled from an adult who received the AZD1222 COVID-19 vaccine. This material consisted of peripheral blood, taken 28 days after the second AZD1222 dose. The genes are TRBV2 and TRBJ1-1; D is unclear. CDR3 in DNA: TGTGCCAGCAGTGACGGCGGATGGGACACTGAAGCTTTCTTT. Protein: CASSDGGWDTEAFF.